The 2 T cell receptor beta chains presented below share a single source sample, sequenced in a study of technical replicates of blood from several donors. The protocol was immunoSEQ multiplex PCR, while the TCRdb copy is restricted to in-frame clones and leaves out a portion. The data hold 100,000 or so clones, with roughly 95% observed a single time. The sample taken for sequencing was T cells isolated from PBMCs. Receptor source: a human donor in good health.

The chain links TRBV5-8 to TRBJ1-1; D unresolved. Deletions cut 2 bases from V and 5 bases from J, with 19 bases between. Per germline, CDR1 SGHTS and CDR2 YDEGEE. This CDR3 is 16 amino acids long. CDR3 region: CASSFVRLNFRTEAFF. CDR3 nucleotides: TGTGCCAGCAGCTTTGTCCGACTGAACTTTAGGACTGAAGCTTTCTTT.

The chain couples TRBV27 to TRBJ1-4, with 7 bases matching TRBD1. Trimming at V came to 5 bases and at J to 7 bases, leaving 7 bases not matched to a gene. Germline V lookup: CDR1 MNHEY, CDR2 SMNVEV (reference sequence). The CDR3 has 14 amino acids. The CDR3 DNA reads TGTGCCAGCAGTCCCAGGGGGTTGGGTGAAAAACTGTTTTTT. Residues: CASSPRGLGEKLFF. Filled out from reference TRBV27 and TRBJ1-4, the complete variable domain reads EAQVTQNPRYLITVTGKKLTVTCSQNMNHEYMSWYRQDPGLGLRQIYYSMNVEVTDKGDVPEGYKVSRKEKRNFPLILESPSPNQTSLYFCASSPRGLGEKLFFGSGTQLSVL.